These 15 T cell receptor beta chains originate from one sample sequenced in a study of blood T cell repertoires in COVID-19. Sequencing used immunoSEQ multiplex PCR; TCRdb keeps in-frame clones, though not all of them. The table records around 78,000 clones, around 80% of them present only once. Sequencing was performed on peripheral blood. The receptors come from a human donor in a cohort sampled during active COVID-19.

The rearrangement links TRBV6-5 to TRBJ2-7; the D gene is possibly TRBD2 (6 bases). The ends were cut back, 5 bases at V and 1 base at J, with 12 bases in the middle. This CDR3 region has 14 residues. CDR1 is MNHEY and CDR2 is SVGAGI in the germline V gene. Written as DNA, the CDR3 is TGTGCCAGCAGTCCGTTCGGGGGTTCCTACGAGCAGTACTTC. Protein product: CASSPFGGSYEQYF.

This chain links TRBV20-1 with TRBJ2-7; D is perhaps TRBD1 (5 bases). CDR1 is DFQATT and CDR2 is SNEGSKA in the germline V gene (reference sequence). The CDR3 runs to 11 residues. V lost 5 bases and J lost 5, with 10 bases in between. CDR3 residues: CSASRADEQYF. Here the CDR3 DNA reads TGCAGTGCTTCCAGGGCCGACGAGCAGTACTTC.

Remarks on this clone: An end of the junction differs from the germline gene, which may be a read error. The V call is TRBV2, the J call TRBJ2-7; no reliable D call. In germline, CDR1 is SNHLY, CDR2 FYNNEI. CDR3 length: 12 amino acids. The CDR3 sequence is CASRARGYGQYF. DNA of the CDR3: TGTGCCAGCAGGGCCAGAGGTTACGGGCAGTACTTC.

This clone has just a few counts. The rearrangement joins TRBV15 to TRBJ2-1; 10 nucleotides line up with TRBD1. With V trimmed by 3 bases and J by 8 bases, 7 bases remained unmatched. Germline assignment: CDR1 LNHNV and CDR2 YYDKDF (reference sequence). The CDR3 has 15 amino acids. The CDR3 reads CATSSGQGGGDEQFF. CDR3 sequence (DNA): TGTGCCACCAGCAGCGGACAGGGGGGAGGGGATGAGCAGTTCTTC.

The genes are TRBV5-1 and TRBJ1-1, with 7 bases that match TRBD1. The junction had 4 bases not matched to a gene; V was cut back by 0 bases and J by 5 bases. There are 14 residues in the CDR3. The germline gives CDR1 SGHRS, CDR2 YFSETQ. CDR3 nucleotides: TGCGCCAGCAGCTTGGTCAGGGGGATTACTGAAGCTTTCTTT. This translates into CASSLVRGITEAFF.

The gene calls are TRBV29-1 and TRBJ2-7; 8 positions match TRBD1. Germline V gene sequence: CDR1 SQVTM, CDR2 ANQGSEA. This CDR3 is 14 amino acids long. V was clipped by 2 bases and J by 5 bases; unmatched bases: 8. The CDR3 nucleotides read TGCAGCGTTGAAACTGGGACAGGTGGCCACGAGCAGTACTTC. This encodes CSVETGTGGHEQYF.

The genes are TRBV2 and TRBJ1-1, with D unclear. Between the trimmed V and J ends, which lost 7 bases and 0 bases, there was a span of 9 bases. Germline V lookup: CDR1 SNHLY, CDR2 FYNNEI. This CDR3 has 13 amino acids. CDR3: CASTLELNTEAFF. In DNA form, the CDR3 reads TGTGCCAGCACACTAGAACTGAACACTGAAGCTTTCTTT.

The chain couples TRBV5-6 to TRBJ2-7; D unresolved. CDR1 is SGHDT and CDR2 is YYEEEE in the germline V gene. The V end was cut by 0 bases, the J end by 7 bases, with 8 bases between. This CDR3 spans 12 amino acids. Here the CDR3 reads CASSLASREQYF. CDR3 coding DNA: TGTGCCAGCAGCTTGGCCAGCAGGGAGCAGTACTTC.

The CDR3 loop is CASSPIEAEAFF. CDR3 in DNA: TGTGCCAGTAGTCCCATTGAGGCTGAAGCTTTCTTT. The V gene is TRBV19, the J gene TRBJ1-1, with D hard to call. Germline CDR1 and CDR2: LNHDA and SQIVND (reference sequence). The CDR3 is 12 amino acids. V dropped 5 bases and J dropped 6 bases, with 10 bases sitting between them.

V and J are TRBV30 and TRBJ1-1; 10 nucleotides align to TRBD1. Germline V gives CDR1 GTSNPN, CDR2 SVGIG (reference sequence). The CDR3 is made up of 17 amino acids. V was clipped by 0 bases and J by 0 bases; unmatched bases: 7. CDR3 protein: CAWSVQMTGGLNTEAFF. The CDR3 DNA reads TGTGCCTGGAGTGTCCAGATGACAGGGGGCCTGAACACTGAAGCTTTCTTT.

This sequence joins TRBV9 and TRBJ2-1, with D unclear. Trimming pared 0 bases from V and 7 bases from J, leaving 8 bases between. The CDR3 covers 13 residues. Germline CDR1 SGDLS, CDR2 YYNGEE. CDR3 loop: CASSVGDWNEQFF. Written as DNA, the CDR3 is TGTGCCAGCAGCGTAGGAGACTGGAATGAGCAGTTCTTC.

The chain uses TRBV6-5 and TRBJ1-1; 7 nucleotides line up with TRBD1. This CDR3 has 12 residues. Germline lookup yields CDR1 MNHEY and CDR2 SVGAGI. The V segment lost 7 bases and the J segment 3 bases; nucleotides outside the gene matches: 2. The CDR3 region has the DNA TGTGCCAGCAACAGGGGCGACACTGAAGCTTTCTTT. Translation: CASNRGDTEAFF.

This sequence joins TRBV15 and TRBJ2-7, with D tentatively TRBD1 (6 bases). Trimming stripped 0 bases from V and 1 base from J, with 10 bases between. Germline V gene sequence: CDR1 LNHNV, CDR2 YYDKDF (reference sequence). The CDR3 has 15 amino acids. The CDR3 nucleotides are TGTGCCACCAGCAGAGAGGGACAAAATTCCTACGAGCAGTACTTC. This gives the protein CATSREGQNSYEQYF.

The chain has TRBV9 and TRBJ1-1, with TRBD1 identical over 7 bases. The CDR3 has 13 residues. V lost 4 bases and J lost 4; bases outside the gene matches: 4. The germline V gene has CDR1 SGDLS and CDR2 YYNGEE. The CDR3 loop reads CASSSGGSTEAFF. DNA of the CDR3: TGTGCCAGCAGCTCAGGGGGGTCCACTGAAGCTTTCTTT.

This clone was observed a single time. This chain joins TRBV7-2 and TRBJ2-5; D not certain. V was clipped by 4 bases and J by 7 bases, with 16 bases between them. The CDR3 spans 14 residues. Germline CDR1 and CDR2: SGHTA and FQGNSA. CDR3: CASSSTPGLSTQYF. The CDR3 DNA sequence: TGTGCCAGCAGCTCCACCCCTGGGCTGTCGACCCAGTACTTC.